This T cell receptor beta chain was captured in a study of human T cells and chemical hapten exposure. Turning to the study itself: Largely, small differences in pooled library volume made per-sample TCR yields vary.

Trimming shortened V by 1 base and J by 1 base, and 11 bases separated the two germline ends. The CDR3 extends over 15 amino acids. Per germline, CDR1 DFQATT and CDR2 SNEGSKA (reference sequence). This clonotype appeared many times. TCRdb re-called the 5' RACE reads through MiXCR, storing one row per CDR3 protein. Of about 140,000 distinct CDR3 sequences detected, 4.1% appear once; the ten largest clones hold approximately 1.4%. The starting material, unfractionated whole blood, was used for total RNA extraction. The source is a female donor in good health. This chain connects TRBV20-1 to TRBJ2-4; possibly TRBD2 for D (6 bases). The CDR3, as DNA: TGCAGTGCTAGAGGCGGGGCGGGGGCCAAAAACATTCAGTACTTC. It encodes CSARGGAGAKNIQYF.